The 3 T cell receptor beta chains below were found in one sample sequenced in a study of T cell responses to AZD1222 COVID-19 vaccine. Produced via immunoSEQ multiplex PCR; TCRdb's table is partial and in-frame only. The table includes some 140,000 clones, around 90% detected once. The sequencing here drew on peripheral blood, taken on day 0 of AZD1222 vaccination. These TCRs come from an adult in good health.

The chain uses TRBV5-4 and TRBJ1-4; unclear D gene. Trimming removed 1 base from V and 8 bases from J, with 9 bases in between. Germline V gene lookup returns CDR1 SGHNT and CDR2 YYREEE (reference sequence). The CDR3 runs 13 residues. This CDR3 reads CASSLWSGEKLFF. CDR3 in DNA: TGTGCCAGCAGCTTGTGGTCTGGCGAAAAACTGTTTTTT.

This chain links TRBV13 with TRBJ2-5; TRBD2 matches at 8 bases. CDR3 size: 13 residues. The junction had 2 bases not matched to a gene; V was cut back by 3 bases and J by 5 bases. The germline V gene has CDR1 PRHDT and CDR2 FYEKMQ (reference sequence). CDR3 residues: CASSFASGETQYF. In DNA, the CDR3 is TGTGCCAGCAGCTTTGCTAGCGGGGAGACCCAGTACTTC.

V usage is TRBV5-5 and J usage is TRBJ2-1; D gene uncertain. Trimming pared 0 bases from V and 4 bases from J, leaving 5 bases between. The CDR3 covers 13 residues. Germline values: CDR1 SGHKS, CDR2 YYEKEE (reference sequence). In DNA form, the CDR3 reads TGTGCCAGCAGCTTGGCCCTATACAATGAGCAGTTCTTC. Protein product: CASSLALYNEQFF.